The TCR beta chain described here comes from a study of blood T cell repertoires in COVID-19. Study as a whole: The samples span acute and convalescent COVID-19 from the United States, Italy and Spain.

Germline V gene data show CDR1 as LGHDT and CDR2 as YNNKEL (reference sequence). V lost 3 bases to trimming and J lost 4 bases; unmatched junction nucleotides: 5. This CDR3 is 14 amino acids long. Produced via immunoSEQ multiplex PCR; TCRdb's table is partial and in-frame only. The profile shows roughly 29,000 clones, approximately 80% of them singletons. The receptor comes from a man aged 65 to 79 with active COVID-19. V gene TRBV3-1 (or the pseudogene TRBV3-2) combines with J gene TRBJ1-2, with 7 positions matching TRBD1. Source material: peripheral blood. The CDR3 DNA reads as TGTGCCAGCAGCCAGTCTACAGGGGTCTATGGCTACACCTTC. The encoded protein is CASSQSTGVYGYTF.